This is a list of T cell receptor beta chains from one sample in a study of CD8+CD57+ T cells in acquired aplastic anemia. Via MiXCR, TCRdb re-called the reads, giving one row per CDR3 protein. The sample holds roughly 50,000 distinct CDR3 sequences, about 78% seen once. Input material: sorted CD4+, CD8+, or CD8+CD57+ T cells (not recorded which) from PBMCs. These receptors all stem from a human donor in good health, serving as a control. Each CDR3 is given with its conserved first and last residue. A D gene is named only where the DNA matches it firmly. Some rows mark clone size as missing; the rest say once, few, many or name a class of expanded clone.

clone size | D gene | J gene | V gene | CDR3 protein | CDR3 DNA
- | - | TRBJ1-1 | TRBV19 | CASSNQRGGTEAFF | TGTGCCAGTAGTAACCAGAGGGGTGGCACTGAAGCTTTCTTT
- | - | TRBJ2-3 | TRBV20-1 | CSTDTQYF | TGCAGCACAGATACGCAGTATTTT
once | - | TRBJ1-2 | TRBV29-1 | CSVDGGAGDYGYTF | TGCAGCGTCGACGGGGGGGCAGGGGACTATGGCTACACCTTC
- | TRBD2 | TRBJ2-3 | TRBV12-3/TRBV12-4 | CASSQLAGADTQYF | TGTGCCAGCAGCCAACTAGCGGGGGCGGATACGCAGTATTTT
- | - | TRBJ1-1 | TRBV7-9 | CASSLHREGTEAFF | TGTGCCAGCAGCTTACACAGGGAAGGCACTGAAGCTTTCTTT
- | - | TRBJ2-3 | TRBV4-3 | CASSQAVSSTDTQYF | TGCGCCAGCAGCCAAGCTGTCTCTAGCACAGATACGCAGTATTTT
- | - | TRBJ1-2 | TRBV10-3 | CAISERGGEANYGYTF | TGTGCCATCAGTGAGCGGGGTGGGGAGGCTAACTATGGCTACACCTTC
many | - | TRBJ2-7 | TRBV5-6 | CASSVDRETYEQYF | TGTGCCAGCAGCGTCGACAGAGAAACCTACGAGCAGTACTTC
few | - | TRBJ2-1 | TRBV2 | CASQGGSYNEQFF | TGTGCCAGTCAAGGGGGGTCTTACAATGAGCAGTTCTTC
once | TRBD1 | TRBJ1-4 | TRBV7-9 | CASTTDRDEKLFF | TGTGCCAGCACCACGGACAGGGATGAAAAACTGTTTTTT
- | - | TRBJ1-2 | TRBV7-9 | CASSQDGNYGYTF | TGTGCCAGCAGCCAAGACGGAAACTATGGCTACACCTTC
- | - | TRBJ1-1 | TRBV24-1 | CATSSGDTEAFF | TGTGCCACCAGTTCTGGGGACACTGAAGCTTTCTTT
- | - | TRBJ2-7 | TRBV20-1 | CSAGGGDSYEQYF | TGCAGTGCGGGTGGGGGCGACTCCTACGAGCAGTACTTC
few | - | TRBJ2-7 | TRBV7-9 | CASSLRNEQYF | TGTGCCAGCAGCTTAAGAAACGAGCAGTACTTC
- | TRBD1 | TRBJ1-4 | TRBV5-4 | CASSLDRGGEKLFF | TGTGCCAGCAGCTTAGACAGGGGAGGGGAAAAACTGTTTTTT
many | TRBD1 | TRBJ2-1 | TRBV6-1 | CASSEGTGSSNEQFF | TGTGCCAGCAGCGAGGGGACAGGATCGTCCAATGAGCAGTTCTTC
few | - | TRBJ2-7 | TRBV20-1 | CSASTSTYVQYF | TGCAGTGCTAGCACTTCAACCTACGTGCAGTACTTC
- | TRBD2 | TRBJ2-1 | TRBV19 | CASEGLARNEQFF | TGTGCCAGCGAGGGACTAGCGAGAAATGAGCAGTTCTTC
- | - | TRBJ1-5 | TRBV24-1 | CATSDRGGTGNQPQHF | TGTGCCACCAGTGATAGGGGAGGGACTGGCAATCAGCCCCAGCATTTT
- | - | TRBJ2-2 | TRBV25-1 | CASSEGTTNTGELFF | TGTGCCAGCAGTGAGGGGACAACGAACACCGGGGAGCTGTTTTTT
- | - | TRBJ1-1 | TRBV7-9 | CASSPPRYEAFF | TGTGCCAGCAGCCCCCCGCGGTATGAAGCTTTCTTT
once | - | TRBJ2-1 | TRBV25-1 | CASSETGLNEQFF | TGTGCCAGCAGTGAAACAGGGCTCAATGAGCAGTTCTTC
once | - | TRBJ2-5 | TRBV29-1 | CSVEDPGREQETQYF | TGCAGCGTTGAAGATCCGGGACGGGAACAAGAGACCCAGTACTTC
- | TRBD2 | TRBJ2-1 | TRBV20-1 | CSGRLGLADPYNEQFF | TGCAGTGGGAGGCTGGGACTAGCGGACCCATACAATGAGCAGTTCTTC
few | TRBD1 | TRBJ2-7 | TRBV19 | CASSPRQGASYEQYF | TGTGCCAGTAGTCCGAGACAGGGGGCTTCCTACGAGCAGTACTTC
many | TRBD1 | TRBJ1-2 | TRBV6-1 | CASTGDRTNYGYTF | TGTGCCAGCACCGGGGACAGGACGAACTATGGCTACACCTTC
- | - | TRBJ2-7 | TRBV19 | CASSEQTGYEQYF | TGTGCCAGTAGTGAACAGACCGGATACGAGCAGTACTTC
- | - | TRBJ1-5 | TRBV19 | CASSIEGSNQPQHF | TGTGCCAGTAGTATAGAGGGAAGCAATCAGCCCCAGCATTTT
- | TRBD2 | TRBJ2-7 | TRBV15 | CATSRLTGTSDYEQYF | TGTGCCACCAGCAGGCTCACCGGGACTAGCGACTACGAGCAGTACTTC
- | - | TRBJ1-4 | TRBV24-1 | CATSDPRSRREKLFF | TGTGCCACCAGTGATCCCAGGTCGAGGCGGGAAAAACTGTTTTTT
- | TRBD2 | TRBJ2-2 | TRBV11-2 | CASSLGLAGYTGELFF | TGTGCCAGCAGCTTAGGACTAGCGGGGTACACCGGGGAGCTGTTTTTT
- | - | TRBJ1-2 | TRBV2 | CASSGLPNYGYTF | TGTGCCAGCAGTGGCCTGCCAAACTATGGCTACACCTTC
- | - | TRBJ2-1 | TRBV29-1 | CSVDDNEQFF | TGCAGCGTTGATGACAATGAGCAGTTCTTC
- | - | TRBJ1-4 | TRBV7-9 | CASSFGQSNEKLFF | TGTGCCAGCAGCTTTGGACAGAGTAATGAAAAACTGTTTTTT
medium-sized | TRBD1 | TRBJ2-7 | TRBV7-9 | CASSRDRSYYEQYF | TGTGCCAGCAGCCGGGACAGATCCTACTACGAGCAGTACTTC
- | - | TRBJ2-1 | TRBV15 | CATKQGEGFYNEQFF | TGTGCCACCAAACAGGGAGAGGGGTTCTACAATGAGCAGTTCTTC
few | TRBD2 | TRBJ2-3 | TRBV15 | CATSRERGSTDTQYF | TGTGCCACCAGCAGAGAGCGGGGGAGCACAGATACGCAGTATTTT
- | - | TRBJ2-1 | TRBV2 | CASIRQGSNEQFF | TGTGCCAGCATCAGGCAGGGATCTAATGAGCAGTTCTTC
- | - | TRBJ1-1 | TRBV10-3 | CASSDWAPNTEAFF | TGTGCCAGCAGTGATTGGGCCCCGAACACTGAAGCTTTCTTT
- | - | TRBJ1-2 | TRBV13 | CASSFGSGQGPSGYGYTF | -
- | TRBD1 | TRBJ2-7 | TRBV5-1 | CASSRTGTGAYEQYF | TGCGCCAGCAGCAGAACCGGGACAGGGGCCTACGAGCAGTACTTC
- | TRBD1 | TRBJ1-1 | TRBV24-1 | CATSDNDRGAFF | TGTGCCACCAGTGATAATGACAGGGGAGCTTTCTTT
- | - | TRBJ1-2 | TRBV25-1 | CASIGDKHGYTF | TGTGCCAGCATAGGAGACAAGCATGGCTACACCTTC
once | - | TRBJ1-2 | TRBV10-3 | CAISESAGVGYGYTF | TGTGCCATCAGTGAGTCGGCGGGGGTTGGGTATGGCTACACCTTC
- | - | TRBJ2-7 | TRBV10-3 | CAISDGGANSYEQYF | TGTGCCATCAGTGATGGAGGGGCGAACTCCTACGAGCAGTACTTC
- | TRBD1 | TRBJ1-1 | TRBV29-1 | CSVQGGWTEAFF | TGCAGCGTTCAGGGGGGATGGACTGAAGCTTTCTTT
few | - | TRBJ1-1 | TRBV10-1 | CASSDTLYTEAFF | TGCGCCAGCAGTGATACGCTTTACACTGAAGCTTTCTTT
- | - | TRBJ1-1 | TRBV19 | CASSYPNTEAFF | TGTGCCAGTAGTTACCCGAACACTGAAGCTTTCTTT
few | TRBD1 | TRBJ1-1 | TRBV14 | CASSLTGGSAEAFF | TGTGCCAGCAGCCTGACAGGGGGCTCAGCTGAAGCTTTCTTT
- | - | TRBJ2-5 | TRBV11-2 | CASSLGQRETQYF | TGTGCCAGCAGCTTAGGGCAGAGAGAGACCCAGTACTTC
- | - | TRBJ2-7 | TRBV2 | CASRRERSSYEQYF | TGTGCCAGCCGACGGGAGAGGAGCTCCTACGAGCAGTACTTC
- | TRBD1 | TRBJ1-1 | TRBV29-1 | CSVEEGQGTEAFF | TGCAGCGTTGAAGAAGGACAGGGCACTGAAGCTTTCTTT
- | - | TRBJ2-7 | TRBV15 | CATSRGTYGTYEQYF | TGTGCCACCAGCAGAGGGACCTATGGGACCTACGAGCAGTACTTC
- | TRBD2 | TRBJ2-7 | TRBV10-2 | CASNPRSERESHEQYF | TGCGCCAGCAATCCGAGGTCGGAGCGGGAGTCCCACGAGCAGTACTTC
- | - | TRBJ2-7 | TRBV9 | CASSVGGLPYEQYF | TGTGCCAGCAGCGTAGGAGGACTACCCTACGAGCAGTACTTC